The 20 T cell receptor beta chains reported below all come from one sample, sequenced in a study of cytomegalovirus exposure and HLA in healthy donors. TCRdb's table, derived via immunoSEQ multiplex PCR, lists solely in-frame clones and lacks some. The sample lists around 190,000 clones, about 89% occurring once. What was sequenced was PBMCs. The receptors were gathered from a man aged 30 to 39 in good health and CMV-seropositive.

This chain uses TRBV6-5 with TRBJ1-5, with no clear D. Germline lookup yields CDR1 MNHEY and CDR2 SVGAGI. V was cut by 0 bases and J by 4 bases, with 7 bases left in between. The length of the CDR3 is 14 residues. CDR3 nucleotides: TGTGCCAGCAGTTACTCGGTGCAAAATCAGCCCCAGCATTTT. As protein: CASSYSVQNQPQHF.

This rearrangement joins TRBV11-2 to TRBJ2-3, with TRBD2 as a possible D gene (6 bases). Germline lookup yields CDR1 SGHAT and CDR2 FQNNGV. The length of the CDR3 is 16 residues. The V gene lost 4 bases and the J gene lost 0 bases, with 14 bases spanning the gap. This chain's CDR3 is CASSSNGGISTDTQYF. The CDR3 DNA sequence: TGTGCCAGCAGCTCCAATGGGGGGATTAGCACAGATACGCAGTATTTT.

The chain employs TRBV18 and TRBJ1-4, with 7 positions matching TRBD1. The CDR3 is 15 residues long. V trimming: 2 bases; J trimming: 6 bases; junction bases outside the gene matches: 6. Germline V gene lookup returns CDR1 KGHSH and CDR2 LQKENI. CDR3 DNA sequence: TGTGCCAGCTCACCATCCCGGGACAGAGATGAAAAACTGTTTTTT. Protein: CASSPSRDRDEKLFF.

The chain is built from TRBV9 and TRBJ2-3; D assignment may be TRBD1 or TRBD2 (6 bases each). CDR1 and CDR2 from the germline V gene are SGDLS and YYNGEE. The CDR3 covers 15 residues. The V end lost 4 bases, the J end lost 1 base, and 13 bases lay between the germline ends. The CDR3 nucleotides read TGTGCCAGCAGCCCCTGGGGGGCCGGCACAGATACGCAGTATTTT. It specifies CASSPWGAGTDTQYF.

CDR3 nucleotide sequence: TGTGCCAGCAGCGAGTACTACGAGCAGTACTTC. Protein sequence: CASSEYYEQYF. The gene calls are TRBV6-1 and TRBJ2-7; D is uncertain. The CDR3 runs to 11 residues. Trimming took 6 bases from V and 3 from J, leaving 6 bases between them. Per the germline V gene, CDR1 is MNHNS and CDR2 is SASEGT.

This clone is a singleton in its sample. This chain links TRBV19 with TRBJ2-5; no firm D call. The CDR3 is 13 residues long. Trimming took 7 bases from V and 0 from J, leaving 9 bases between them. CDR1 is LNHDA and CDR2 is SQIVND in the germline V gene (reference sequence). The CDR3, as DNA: TGTGCCAGTACTCCGACGAACCAAGAGACCCAGTACTTC. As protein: CASTPTNQETQYF.

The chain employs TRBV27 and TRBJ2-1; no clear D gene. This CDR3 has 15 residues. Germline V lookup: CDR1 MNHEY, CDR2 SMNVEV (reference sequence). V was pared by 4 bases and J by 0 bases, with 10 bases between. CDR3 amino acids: CASSSSPSSYNEQFF. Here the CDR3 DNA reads TGTGCCAGCAGTTCCTCCCCCAGCTCCTACAATGAGCAGTTCTTC.

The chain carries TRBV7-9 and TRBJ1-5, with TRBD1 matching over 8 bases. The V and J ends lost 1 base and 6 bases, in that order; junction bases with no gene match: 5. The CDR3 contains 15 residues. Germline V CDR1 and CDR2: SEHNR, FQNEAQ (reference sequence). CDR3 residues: CASSLGTGRGQPQHF. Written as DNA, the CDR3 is TGTGCCAGCAGCTTAGGGACAGGGCGAGGTCAGCCCCAGCATTTT.

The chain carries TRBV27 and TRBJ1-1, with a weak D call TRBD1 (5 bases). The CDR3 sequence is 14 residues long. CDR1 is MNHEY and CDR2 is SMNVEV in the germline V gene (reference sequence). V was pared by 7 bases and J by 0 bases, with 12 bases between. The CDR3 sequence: CASKQGTVNTEAFF. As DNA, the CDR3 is TGTGCCAGCAAACAAGGGACGGTGAACACTGAAGCTTTCTTT.

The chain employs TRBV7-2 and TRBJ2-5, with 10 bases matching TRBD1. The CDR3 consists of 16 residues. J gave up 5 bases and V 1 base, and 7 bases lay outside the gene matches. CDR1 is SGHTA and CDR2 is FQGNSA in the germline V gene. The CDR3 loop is CASSLVWDRGRETQYF. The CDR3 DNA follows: TGTGCCAGCAGCTTAGTCTGGGACAGGGGTCGGGAGACCCAGTACTTC.

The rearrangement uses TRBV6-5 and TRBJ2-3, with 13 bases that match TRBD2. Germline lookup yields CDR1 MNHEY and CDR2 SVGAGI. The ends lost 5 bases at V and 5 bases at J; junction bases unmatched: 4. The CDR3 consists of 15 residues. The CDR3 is CASSRTSGGVDTQYF. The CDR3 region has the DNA TGTGCCAGCAGTAGGACTAGCGGGGGAGTAGATACGCAGTATTTT.

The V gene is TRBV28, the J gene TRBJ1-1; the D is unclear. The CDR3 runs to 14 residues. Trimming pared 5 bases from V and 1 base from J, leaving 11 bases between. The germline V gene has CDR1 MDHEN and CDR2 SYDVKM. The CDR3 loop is CASSHQASNTEAFF. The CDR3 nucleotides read TGTGCCAGCAGTCACCAAGCTTCGAACACTGAAGCTTTCTTT.

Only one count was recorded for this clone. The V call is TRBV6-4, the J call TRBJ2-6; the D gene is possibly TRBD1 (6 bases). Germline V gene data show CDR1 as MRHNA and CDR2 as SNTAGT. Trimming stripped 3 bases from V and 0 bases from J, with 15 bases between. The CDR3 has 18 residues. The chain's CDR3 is CASSEDRTGSSGANVLTF. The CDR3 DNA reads TGTGCCAGCAGTGAAGACAGGACGGGGAGCTCTGGGGCCAACGTCCTGACTTTC.

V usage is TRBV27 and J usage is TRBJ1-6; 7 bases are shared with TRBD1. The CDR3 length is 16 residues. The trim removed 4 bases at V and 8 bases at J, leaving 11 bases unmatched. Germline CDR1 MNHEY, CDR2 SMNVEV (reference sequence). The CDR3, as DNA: TGTGCCAGCAGTTCGTCGACAGGGTTTATGGATTCACCCCTCCACTTT. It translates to CASSSSTGFMDSPLHF.

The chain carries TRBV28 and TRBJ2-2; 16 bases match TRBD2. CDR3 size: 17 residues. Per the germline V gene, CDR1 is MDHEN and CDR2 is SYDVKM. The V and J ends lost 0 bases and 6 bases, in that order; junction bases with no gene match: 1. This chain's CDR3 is CASSLWGLAGGPGELFF. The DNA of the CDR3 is TGTGCCAGCAGTTTATGGGGACTAGCGGGAGGGCCCGGGGAGCTGTTTTTT.

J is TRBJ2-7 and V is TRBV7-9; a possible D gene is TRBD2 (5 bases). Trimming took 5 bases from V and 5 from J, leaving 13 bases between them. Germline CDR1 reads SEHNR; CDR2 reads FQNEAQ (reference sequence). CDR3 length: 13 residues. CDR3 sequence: CASSLLGGHEQYF. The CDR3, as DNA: TGTGCCAGCAGCCTCCTAGGCGGGCACGAGCAGTACTTC.

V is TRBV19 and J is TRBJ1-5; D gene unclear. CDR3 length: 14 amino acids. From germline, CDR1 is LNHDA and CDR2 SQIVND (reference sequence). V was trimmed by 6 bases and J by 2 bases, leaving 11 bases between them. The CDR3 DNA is TGTGCCAGTAGGATCCGAGGCGGCAATCAGCCCCAGCATTTT. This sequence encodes CASRIRGGNQPQHF. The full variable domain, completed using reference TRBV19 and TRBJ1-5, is DGGITQSPKYLFRKEGQNVTLSCEQNLNHDAMYWYRQDPGQGLRLIYYSQIVNDFQKGDIAEGYSVSREKKESFPLTVTSAQKNPTAFYLCASRIRGGNQPQHFGDGTRLSIL.

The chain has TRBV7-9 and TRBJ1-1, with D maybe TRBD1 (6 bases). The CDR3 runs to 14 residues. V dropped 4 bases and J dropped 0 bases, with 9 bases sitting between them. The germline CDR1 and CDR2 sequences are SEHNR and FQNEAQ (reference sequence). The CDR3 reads CASSSGQLNTEAFF. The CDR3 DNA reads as TGTGCCAGCAGCTCTGGACAGTTGAACACTGAAGCTTTCTTT. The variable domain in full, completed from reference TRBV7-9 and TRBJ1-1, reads DTGVSQNPRHKITKRGQNVTFRCDPISEHNRLYWYRQTLGQGPEFLTYFQNEAQLEKSRLLSDRFSAERPKGSFSTLEIQRTEQGDSAMYLCASSSGQLNTEAFFGQGTRLTVV.

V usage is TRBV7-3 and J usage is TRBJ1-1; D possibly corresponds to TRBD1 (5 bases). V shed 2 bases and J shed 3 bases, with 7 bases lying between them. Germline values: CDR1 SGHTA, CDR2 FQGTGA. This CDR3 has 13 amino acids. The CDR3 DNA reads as TGTGCCAGCAGCTTAGGGGGTGACACTGAAGCTTTCTTT. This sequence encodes CASSLGGDTEAFF.

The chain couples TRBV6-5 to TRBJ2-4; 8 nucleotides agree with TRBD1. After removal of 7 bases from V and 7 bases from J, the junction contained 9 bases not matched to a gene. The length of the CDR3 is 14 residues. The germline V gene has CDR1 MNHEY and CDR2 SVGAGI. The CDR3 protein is CASTVGQGANIQYF. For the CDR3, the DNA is TGTGCCAGCACCGTAGGGCAGGGGGCGAACATTCAGTACTTC.